This TCR beta chain was obtained from a study of siplizumab effects on memory and regulatory T cells. Study-wide results and caveats: Naive T cells appeared more diverse than memory cells and seemed to be major alloresponse contributors.

This CDR3 comprises 15 residues. Per germline, CDR1 SGHNT and CDR2 YENEEA. V lost 0 bases, J lost 0 bases, and 7 bases lay in between. Method: immunoSEQ multiplex PCR; TCRdb's copy keeps in-frame clones and lacks some. The table has tens of thousands of clones, 95% to 97% seen once. Turning to this clone: Its antigen is not identified.

The rearrangement joins TRBV11-3 to TRBJ2-3, with D maybe TRBD2 (6 bases). The origin of this receptor is a human donor in good health. Sample: naive CD4+ T cells sorted from blood. CDR3 sequence: CASSLDGTSTDTQYF. The DNA of the CDR3 is TGTGCCAGCAGCTTAGACGGGACTAGCACAGATACGCAGTATTTT. Drawing the rest from reference TRBV11-3 and TRBJ2-3, the complete variable domain is EAGVVQSPRYKIIEKKQPVAFWCNPISGHNTLYWYLQNLGQGPELLIRYENEEAVDDSQLPKDRFSAERLKGVDSTLKIQPAELGDSAVYLCASSLDGTSTDTQYFGPGTRLTVL.